Sequencing of this TCR beta chain was carried out in a study of blood T cell repertoires in COVID-19. Seattle patients were enrolled during active infection and followed longitudinally. Profiled with immunoSEQ multiplex PCR; TCRdb holds only in-frame clones, not every one. The table lists about 150,000 clones, 80% to 90% of them singletons. The length of the CDR3 is 14 residues. Trimming shortened V by 3 bases and J by 4 bases, and 10 bases separated the two germline ends. Germline CDR1 and CDR2: SGHTA and FQGNSA. This TCR derives from a man between 18 and 35 years old with COVID-19, enrolled during active disease. The sample comprised peripheral blood. V gene TRBV7-2 combines with J gene TRBJ2-1, with a weak D call TRBD2 (5 bases). Here the CDR3 DNA reads TGTGCCAGCAGCTTTCGCGGGCGGTACAATGAGCAGTTCTTC. Residues: CASSFRGRYNEQFF.